This TCR beta chain emerged from a study of blood T cell repertoires in COVID-19. Study-wide background: The analysed material was cDNA or gDNA that came from T cells, B-cell-depleted T cells, or PBMCs.

With V trimmed by 2 bases and J by 3 bases, 7 bases remained unmatched. The CDR3 runs 16 residues. Germline V gives CDR1 LGHDT, CDR2 YNNKEL (reference sequence). Assay: immunoSEQ multiplex PCR; the TCRdb copy retains only in-frame clones and omits some. The sample includes about 260,000 clones, about 87% seen only once; the top ten take roughly 3.9%. Material for sequencing was peripheral blood. The sequence came from a man aged 55-75 years who had recovered from COVID-19. The chain couples TRBV3-1 (or the pseudogene TRBV3-2) to TRBJ2-3; 8 bases agree with TRBD1. The CDR3 DNA follows: TGTGCCAGCAGCCAACACGGGACAGGCCTAACAGATACGCAGTATTTT. It translates to CASSQHGTGLTDTQYF.